The clone carrying this TCR beta chain was seen a few times. The record originates from a study of identical twins. The CDR3 spans 13 residues. Germline V CDR1 and CDR2: MDHEN, SYDVKM. V lost 2 bases and J 5 bases, leaving 9 bases between the germline ends. Template switching added a universal primer binding site, and final cDNA carried unique molecular identifiers. TCRdb independently ran MiXCR on the 5' RACE reads; one entry per CDR3 protein. Altogether 260,000 or so distinct CDR3 sequences are present, approximately 7.8% being singletons, with the ten largest covering around 5%. These data are also associated with another study on yellow fever vaccine responses in identical twins. From that report: Twin vaccine T cell responses reportedly seemed partly convergent, partly personalized.

The chain recombines TRBV28 with TRBJ2-5; D might be TRBD1 (5 bases). The sample was CD8+ T cells sorted from blood. The TCR sequence derives from a woman under 30 in good health. CDR3 protein: CASSLIGVETQYF. In nucleotides, the CDR3 is TGTGCCAGCAGTTTAATAGGGGTTGAGACCCAGTACTTC.